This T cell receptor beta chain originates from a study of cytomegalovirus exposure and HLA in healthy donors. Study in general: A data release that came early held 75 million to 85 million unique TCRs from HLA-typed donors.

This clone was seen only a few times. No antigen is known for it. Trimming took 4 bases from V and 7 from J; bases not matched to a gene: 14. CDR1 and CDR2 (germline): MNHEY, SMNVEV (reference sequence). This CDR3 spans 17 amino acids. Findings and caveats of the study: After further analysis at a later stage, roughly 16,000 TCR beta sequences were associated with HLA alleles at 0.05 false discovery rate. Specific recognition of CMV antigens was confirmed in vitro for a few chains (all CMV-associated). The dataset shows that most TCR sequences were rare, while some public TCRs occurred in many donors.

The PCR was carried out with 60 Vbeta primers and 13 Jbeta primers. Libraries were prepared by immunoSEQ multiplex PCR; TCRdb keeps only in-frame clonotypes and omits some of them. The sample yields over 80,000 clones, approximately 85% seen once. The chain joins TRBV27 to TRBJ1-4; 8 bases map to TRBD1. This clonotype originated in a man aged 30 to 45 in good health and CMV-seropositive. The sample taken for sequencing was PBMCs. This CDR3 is CASSSRTGRTWSEKLFF. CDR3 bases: TGTGCCAGCAGTTCCCGGACAGGGAGGACGTGGAGTGAAAAACTGTTTTTT.